One T cell receptor beta chain is described in this entry. What it recognizes is unknown. cDNA serving as the sequencing template came from extracted, reverse transcribed RNA. Only in-frame clones appear in the TCRdb table, and some are missing; sequencing was by immunoSEQ multiplex PCR. Of roughly 120,000 clones in the sample, less than 60% were seen once. Treatment described: oral pan-JAK inhibitor, 5-10 mg twice daily. The sample belongs to a study of CD8+ T cells in alopecia areata. Whole-study findings and limits: Many of the expanded lesional clones endured in scalp and blood while on tofacitinib. Scalp samples also contribute reads from the resident alphabeta T cells found in normal skin. More clonal than normal scalp was lesional scalp, particularly alopecia totalis/universalis.

The CDR3 extends over 14 amino acids. From germline, CDR1 is SGHDT and CDR2 YYEEEE. The ends were cut back, 0 bases at V and 1 base at J, with 5 bases in the middle. The source was CD4+ T cells sorted from blood, collected at week 24, from a patient treated with tofacitinib. This chain joins TRBV5-6 and TRBJ2-1; the D is unclear. The TCR sequence derives from a human donor with alopecia areata. The CDR3 DNA is TGTGCCAGCAGCTTGGTCATTTCCTACAATGAGCAGTTCTTC. As protein: CASSLVISYNEQFF.